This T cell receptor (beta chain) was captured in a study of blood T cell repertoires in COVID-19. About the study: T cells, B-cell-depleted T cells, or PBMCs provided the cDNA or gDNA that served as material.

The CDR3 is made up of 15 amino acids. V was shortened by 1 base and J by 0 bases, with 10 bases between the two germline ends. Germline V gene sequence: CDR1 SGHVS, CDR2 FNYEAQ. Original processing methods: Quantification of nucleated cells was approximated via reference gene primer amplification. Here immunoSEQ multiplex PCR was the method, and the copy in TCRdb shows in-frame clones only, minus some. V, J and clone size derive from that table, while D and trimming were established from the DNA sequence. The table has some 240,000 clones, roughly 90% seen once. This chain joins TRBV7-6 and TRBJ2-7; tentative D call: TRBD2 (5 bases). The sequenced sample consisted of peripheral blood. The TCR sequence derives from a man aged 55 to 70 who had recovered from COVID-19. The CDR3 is CASSLGAGSSYEQYV. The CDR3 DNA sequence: TGTGCCAGCAGCTTAGGGGCTGGGAGCTCCTACGAGCAGTACGTC.